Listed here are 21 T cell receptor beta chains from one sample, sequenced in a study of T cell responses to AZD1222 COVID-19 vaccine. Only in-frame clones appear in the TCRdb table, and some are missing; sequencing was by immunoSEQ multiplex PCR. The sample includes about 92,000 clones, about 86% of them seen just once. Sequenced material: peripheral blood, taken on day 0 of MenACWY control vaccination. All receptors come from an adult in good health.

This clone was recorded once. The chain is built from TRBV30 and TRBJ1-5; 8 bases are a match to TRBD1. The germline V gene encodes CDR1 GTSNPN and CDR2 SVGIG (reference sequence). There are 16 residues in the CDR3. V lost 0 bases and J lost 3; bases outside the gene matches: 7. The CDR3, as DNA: TGTGCCTGGAGTGTGGGTGGCAGGGGGCACAATCAGCCCCAGCATTTT. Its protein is CAWSVGGRGHNQPQHF.

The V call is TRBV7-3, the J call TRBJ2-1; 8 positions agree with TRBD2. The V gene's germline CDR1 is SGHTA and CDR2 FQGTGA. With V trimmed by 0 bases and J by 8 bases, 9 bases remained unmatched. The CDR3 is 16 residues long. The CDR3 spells CASSLTVRGGRDEQFF. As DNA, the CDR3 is TGTGCCAGCAGCTTAACTGTCCGGGGGGGCCGAGATGAGCAGTTCTTC.

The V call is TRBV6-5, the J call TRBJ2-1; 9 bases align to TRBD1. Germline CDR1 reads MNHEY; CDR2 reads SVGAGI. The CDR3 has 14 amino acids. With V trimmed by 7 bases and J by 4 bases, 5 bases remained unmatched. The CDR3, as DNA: TGTGCCAGCACAGGGACAGGGCCATACAATGAGCAGTTCTTC. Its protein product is CASTGTGPYNEQFF.

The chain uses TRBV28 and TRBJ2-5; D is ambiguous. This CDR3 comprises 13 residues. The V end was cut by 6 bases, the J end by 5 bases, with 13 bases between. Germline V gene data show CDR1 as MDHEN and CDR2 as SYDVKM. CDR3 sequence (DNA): TGTGCCAGCAGCAGAACAGCTAGGGAGACCCAGTACTTC. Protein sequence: CASSRTARETQYF.

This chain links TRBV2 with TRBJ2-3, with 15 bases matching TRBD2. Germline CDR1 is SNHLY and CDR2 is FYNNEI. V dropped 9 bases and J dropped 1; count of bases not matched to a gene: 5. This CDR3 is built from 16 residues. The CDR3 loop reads CASEGLAGGRTDTQYF. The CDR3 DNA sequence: TGTGCCAGTGAGGGACTAGCGGGGGGTCGCACAGATACGCAGTATTTT.

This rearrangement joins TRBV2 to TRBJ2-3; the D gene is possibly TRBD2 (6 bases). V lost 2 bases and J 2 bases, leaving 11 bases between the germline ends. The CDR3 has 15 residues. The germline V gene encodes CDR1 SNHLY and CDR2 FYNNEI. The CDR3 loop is CASSEYRGSTDTQYF. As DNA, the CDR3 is TGTGCCAGCAGTGAATACCGGGGGTCCACAGATACGCAGTATTTT.

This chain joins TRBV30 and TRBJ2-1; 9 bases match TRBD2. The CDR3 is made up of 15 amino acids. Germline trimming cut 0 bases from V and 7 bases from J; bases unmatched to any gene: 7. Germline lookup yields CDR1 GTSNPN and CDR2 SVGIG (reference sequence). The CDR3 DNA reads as TGTGCCTGGAGTGTACCAGGACTAGCGCGGAATGAGCAGTTCTTC. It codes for CAWSVPGLARNEQFF.

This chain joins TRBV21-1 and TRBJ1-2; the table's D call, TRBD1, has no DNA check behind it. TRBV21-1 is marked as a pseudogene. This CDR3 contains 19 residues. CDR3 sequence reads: CASSAPLETGPPGPYGYTF. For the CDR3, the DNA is TGTGCCAGCAGCGCCCCCCTTGAGACAGGCCCTCCAGGCCCGTATGGCTACACCTTC.

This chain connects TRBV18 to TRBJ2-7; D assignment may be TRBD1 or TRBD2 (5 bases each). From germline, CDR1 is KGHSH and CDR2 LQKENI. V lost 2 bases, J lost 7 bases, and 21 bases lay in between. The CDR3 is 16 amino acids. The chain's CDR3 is CASSPNRDGPLTEQYF. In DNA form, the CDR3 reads TGTGCCAGCTCACCAAACCGGGACGGTCCTCTTACGGAGCAGTACTTC.

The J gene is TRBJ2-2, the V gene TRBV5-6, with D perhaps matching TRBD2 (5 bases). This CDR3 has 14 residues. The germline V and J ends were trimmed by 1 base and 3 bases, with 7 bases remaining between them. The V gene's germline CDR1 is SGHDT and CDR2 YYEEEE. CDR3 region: CASSLPADTGELFF. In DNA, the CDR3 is TGTGCCAGCAGCTTGCCAGCGGACACCGGGGAGCTGTTTTTT. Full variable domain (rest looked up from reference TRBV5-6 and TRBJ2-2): DAGVTQSPTHLIKTRGQQVTLRCSPKSGHDTVSWYQQALGQGPQFIFQYYEEEERQRGNFPDRFSGHQFPNYSSELNVNALLLGDSALYLCASSLPADTGELFFGEGSRLTVL.

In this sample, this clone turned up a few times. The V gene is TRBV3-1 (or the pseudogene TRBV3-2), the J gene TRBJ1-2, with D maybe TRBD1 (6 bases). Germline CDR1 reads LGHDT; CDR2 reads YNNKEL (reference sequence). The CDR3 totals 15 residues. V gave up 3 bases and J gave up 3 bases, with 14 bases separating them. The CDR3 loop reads CASSHPPGGDYGYTF. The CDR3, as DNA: TGTGCCAGCAGCCATCCGCCGGGGGGCGACTATGGCTACACCTTC.

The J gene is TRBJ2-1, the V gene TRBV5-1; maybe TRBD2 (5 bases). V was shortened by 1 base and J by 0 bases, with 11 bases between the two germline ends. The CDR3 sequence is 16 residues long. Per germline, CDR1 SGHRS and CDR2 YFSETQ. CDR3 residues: CASSLSATSSYNEQFF. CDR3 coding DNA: TGCGCCAGCAGCTTGTCGGCAACTAGCTCCTACAATGAGCAGTTCTTC.

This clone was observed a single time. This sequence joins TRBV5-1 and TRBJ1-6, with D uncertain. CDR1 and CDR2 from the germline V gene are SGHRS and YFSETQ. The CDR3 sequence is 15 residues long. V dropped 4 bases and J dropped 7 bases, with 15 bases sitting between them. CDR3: CASSELERLNSPLHF. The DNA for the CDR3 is TGCGCCAGCAGCGAGTTGGAACGTTTGAATTCACCCCTCCACTTT.

The CDR3 DNA is TGTGCCTGGAGTGAGAACGGAAACTATGGCTACACCTTC. Translating it yields CAWSENGNYGYTF. The chain has TRBV30 and TRBJ1-2; unclear D gene. V shed 1 base and J shed 2 bases, with 8 bases lying between them. The CDR3 runs 13 residues. Germline CDR1 and CDR2: GTSNPN and SVGIG (reference sequence).

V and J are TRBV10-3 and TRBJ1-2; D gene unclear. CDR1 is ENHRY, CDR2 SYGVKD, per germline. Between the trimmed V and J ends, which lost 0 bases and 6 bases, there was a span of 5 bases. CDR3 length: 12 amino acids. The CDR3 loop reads CAISESGDGYTF. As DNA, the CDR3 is TGTGCCATCAGTGAGTCCGGGGATGGCTACACCTTC.

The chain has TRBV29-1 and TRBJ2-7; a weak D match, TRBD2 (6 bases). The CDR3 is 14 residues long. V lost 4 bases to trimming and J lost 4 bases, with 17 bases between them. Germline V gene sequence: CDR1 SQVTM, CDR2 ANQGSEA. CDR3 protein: CSVVGGSLGYEQYF. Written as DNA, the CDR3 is TGCAGCGTTGTTGGGGGGAGTTTAGGATACGAGCAGTACTTC.

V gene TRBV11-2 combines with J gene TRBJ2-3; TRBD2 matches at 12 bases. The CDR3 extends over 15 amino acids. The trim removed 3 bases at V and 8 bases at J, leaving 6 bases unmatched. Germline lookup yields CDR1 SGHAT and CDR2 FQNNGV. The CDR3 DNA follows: TGTGCCAGCAGCTTCTCTAGCGGGGGGGCCGGTACGCAGTATTTT. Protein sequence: CASSFSSGGAGTQYF.

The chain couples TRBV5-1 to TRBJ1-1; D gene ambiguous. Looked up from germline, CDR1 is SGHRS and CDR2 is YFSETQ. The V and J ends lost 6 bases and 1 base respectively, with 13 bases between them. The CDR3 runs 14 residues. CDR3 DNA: TGCGCCAGCACTCGGGAGGGCCAGAACACTGAAGCTTTCTTT. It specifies CASTREGQNTEAFF.

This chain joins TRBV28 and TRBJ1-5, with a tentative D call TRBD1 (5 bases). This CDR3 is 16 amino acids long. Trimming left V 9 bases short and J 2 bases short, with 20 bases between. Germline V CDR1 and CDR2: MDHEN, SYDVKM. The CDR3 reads CASRTFQGNGNQPQHF. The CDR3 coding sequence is TGTGCCAGTCGTACTTTTCAGGGTAATGGCAATCAGCCCCAGCATTTT.

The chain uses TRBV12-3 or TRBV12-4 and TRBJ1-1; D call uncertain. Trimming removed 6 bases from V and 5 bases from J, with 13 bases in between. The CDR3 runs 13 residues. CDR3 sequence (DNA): TGTGCCAGCAGCTCTTTGTCTGGGACTGAAGCTTTCTTT. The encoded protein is CASSSLSGTEAFF.

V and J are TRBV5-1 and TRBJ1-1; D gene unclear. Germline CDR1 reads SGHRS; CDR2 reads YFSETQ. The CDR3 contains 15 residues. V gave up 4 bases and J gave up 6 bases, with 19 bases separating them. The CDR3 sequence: CASSVSDTYEAEAFF. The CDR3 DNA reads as TGCGCCAGCAGCGTGTCTGACACCTATGAGGCTGAAGCTTTCTTT.